Listed below are T cell receptor beta chains from one sample, sequenced in a study of OX40 agonist ivuxolimab in advanced cancers. Data came from immunoSEQ multiplex PCR; TCRdb stores just in-frame clones and leaves some out. This sample carries some 37,000 clones, 80% to 90% of them seen once, and the ten largest clones take about 20%. Sequencing was performed on CD4+ or CD8+ T cells sorted from blood, taken in a trial of the OX40 agonist ivuxolimab. The receptors shown here come from an adult with an advanced solid tumor such as melanoma, head and neck, liver or kidney cancer. CDR3s include the opening cysteine and the closing phenylalanine or tryptophan. The D gene is left open where the match is weak. Clone sizes are given selectively: once, few, many, or a class where the clone is expanded.

TRBV21-1	-	-	TRBJ2-3	CASSTRGTQYF	TGTGCCAGCAGCACAAGAGGTACGCAGTATTTT
TRBV19	-	-	TRBJ1-3	CASSRLGNTIYF	TGTGCCAGTAGTAGGCTTGGAAACACCATATATTTT
TRBV19	-	TRBD2	TRBJ2-2	CASRGGLAGGRAGELFF	TGTGCCAGTAGGGGTGGACTAGCGGGAGGAAGGGCCGGGGAGCTGTTTTTT
TRBV4-3	-	TRBD1	TRBJ1-1	CASSRDSLGGAEAFF	TGCGCCAGCAGCCGGGACAGTTTAGGAGGCGCTGAAGCTTTCTTT
TRBV7-2	-	-	TRBJ1-2	CASSPGTGLANYGYTF	TGTGCCAGCAGCCCGGGAACAGGGCTAGCTAACTATGGCTACACCTTC
TRBV14	once	-	TRBJ2-5	CASSLVEETQYF	TGTGCCAGCAGCCTCGTTGAAGAGACCCAGTACTTC
TRBV6-6	-	-	TRBJ1-1	CASSSIVANTEAFF	TGTGCCAGCAGTTCCATTGTAGCGAACACTGAAGCTTTCTTT
TRBV11-2	-	-	TRBJ2-2	CASLREGGRYTGELFF	TGTGCCAGCCTCCGGGAAGGGGGGCGCTATACCGGGGAGCTGTTTTTT
TRBV7-2	-	-	TRBJ1-5	CASSFGQNQPQHF	TGTGCCAGCAGCTTCGGACAGAATCAGCCCCAGCATTTT
TRBV6-5	-	-	TRBJ2-7	CASRLTSTGEQYF	TGTGCCAGCAGGTTGACTAGTACGGGCGAGCAGTACTTC
TRBV30	-	-	TRBJ1-5	CAWGPQGTSNQPQHF	TGTGCCTGGGGCCCTCAGGGGACAAGCAATCAGCCCCAGCATTTT
TRBV28	-	TRBD2	TRBJ2-1	CASSPWTGGSNEQFF	TGTGCCAGCAGTCCCTGGACGGGAGGGAGCAATGAGCAGTTCTTC
TRBV19	-	-	TRBJ1-2	CASSSYREGGYTF	TGTGCCAGTAGTTCCTACAGGGAAGGCGGCTACACCTTC
TRBV7-6	once	-	TRBJ2-7	CASSLGTHKGGEQYF	TGTGCCAGCAGCCTCGGGACACACAAGGGGGGGGAGCAGTACTTC
TRBV6-5	-	-	TRBJ2-1	CASSYSNGNNEQFF	TGTGCCAGCAGTTACTCGAACGGGAACAATGAGCAGTTCTTC
TRBV5-4	-	-	TRBJ1-5	CASSSSPTTGQPQHF	TGTGCCAGCAGCTCGAGCCCAACAACGGGTCAGCCCCAGCATTTT
TRBV7-2	-	-	TRBJ1-2	CASSFGQLYGYTF	TGTGCCAGCAGCTTCGGCCAGCTCTATGGCTACACCTTC
TRBV7-2	-	-	TRBJ1-5	CASSLARGDNQPQHF	TGTGCCAGCAGCTTAGCCAGGGGCGATAATCAGCCCCAGCATTTT
TRBV11-2	once	TRBD1	TRBJ1-6	CASSLDGQPLRQGRDSPLHF	TGTGCCAGCAGCTTAGACGGCCAACCCTTACGACAGGGAAGAGATTCACCCCTCCACTTT
TRBV2	-	-	TRBJ2-1	CASSEADVDNEQFF	TGTGCCAGCAGTGAGGCGGATGTGGACAATGAGCAGTTCTTC
TRBV30	-	-	TRBJ2-1	CAWIFGSGSNEQFF	-
TRBV25-1	-	-	TRBJ1-2	CASSAVGLYGYTF	TGTGCCAGCAGTGCCGTAGGACTATATGGCTACACCTTC
TRBV21-1	-	-	TRBJ2-1	CASSKARAGGGLTGNEQFF	TGTGCCAGCAGCAAAGCGCGGGCAGGGGGCGGCCTTACGGGGAATGAGCAGTTCTTC
TRBV9	-	TRBD1	TRBJ2-7	CASSLTGNRAYEQYF	TGTGCCAGCAGCTTGACAGGGAATAGGGCCTACGAGCAGTACTTC
TRBV27	once	TRBD1	TRBJ1-2	CASSLSTGAGGGYTF	TGTGCCAGCAGTTTATCCACAGGGGCGGGAGGTGGCTACACCTTC
TRBV6-5	-	TRBD1	TRBJ1-2	CASSPTGGGYGYTF	TGTGCCAGCAGTCCTACAGGGGGCGGTTATGGCTACACCTTC
TRBV28	-	-	TRBJ2-7	CASTSHGTYEQYF	TGTGCCAGCACCTCCCACGGGACCTACGAGCAGTACTTC
TRBV6-1	-	-	TRBJ2-1	CASSEEGLKGNEQFF	TGTGCCAGCAGTGAAGAAGGGTTAAAGGGGAATGAGCAGTTCTTC
TRBV28	once	-	TRBJ2-6	CASSFAISGANVLTF	TGTGCCAGCAGTTTTGCGATTTCTGGGGCCAACGTCCTGACTTTC